This T cell receptor beta chain was retrieved from a study of blood T cell repertoires in COVID-19. Whole-study context: The samples span acute and convalescent COVID-19 from the United States, Italy and Spain. T cells, B-cell-depleted T cells, or PBMCs supplied cDNA or gDNA.

This CDR3 is 13 amino acids long. Germline lookup yields CDR1 SGHRS and CDR2 YFSETQ. There are a few counts of this clone. The junction does not match germline at one end; this may be a read error. In the original analysis: Estimation of nucleated cell counts was performed using reference gene primer amplification. Measured with immunoSEQ multiplex PCR; TCRdb has only the in-frame clones, and not every one. The V and J calls and clone size were taken over from that table, and D and trimming were inferred from the DNA. The repertoire holds some 130,000 clones, with 88% as singletons. Material for sequencing was peripheral blood. This chain joins TRBV5-1 and TRBJ1-2, with a weak D call TRBD1 (5 bases). The clonotype was recovered from a man in his forties or fifties with acute or convalescent COVID-19. In DNA, the CDR3 is TGCGCCAGCAGCGTCAGGGATAACTTTGGCTACACCTTC. As protein: CASSVRDNFGYTF.